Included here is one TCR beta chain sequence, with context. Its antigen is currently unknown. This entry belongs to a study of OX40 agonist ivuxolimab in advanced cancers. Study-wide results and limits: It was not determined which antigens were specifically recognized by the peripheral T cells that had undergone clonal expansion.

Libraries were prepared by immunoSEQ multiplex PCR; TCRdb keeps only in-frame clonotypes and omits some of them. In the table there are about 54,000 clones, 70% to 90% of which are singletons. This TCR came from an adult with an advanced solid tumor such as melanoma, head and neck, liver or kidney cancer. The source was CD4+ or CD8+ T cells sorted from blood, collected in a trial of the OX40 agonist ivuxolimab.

The CDR3 sequence: CASSEVGAWETQYF. Written as DNA, the CDR3 is TGTGCCAGCAGTGAAGTGGGGGCATGGGAGACCCAGTACTTC. J is TRBJ2-5 and V is TRBV6-1; TRBD1 might be the D (6 bases). The CDR3 is 14 amino acids. Trimming removed 1 base from V and 5 bases from J, with 11 bases in between. Germline loops: CDR1 MNHNS, CDR2 SASEGT.